This record covers a single T cell receptor (beta chain). This receptor's antigen is unknown. It has no much larger one-base neighbor in the sample; base qualities were not kept. CDR1 and CDR2 (KGHDR, SFDVKD) derive from the germline V gene. V is cut by 9 bases and J by 5 bases, and the space between the germline ends is 7 bases. The CDR3 goes from the cysteine to the phenylalanine over 11 residues. The sequence is cut down to CDR3 DNA, 33 bases in frame from base 1. The patients picked for sequencing were ones in whom flow cytometry had shown an expansion of CD8+CD57+ cells. All patients had severe acquired aplastic anemia diagnosed by International Study of Aplastic Anemia and Agranulocytosis and Camitta criteria. No patient had received any therapy when blood was sampled. In the study, sorted CD4+ and CD8+ blood T cells from patients with severe aplastic anemia and from healthy subjects underwent deep sequencing of TCR repertoires. Patients were enrolled under clinicaltrials.gov protocols 00001620, 01623167, 00001397, 00071045, 00081523 and 00961064 in the USA. Ficoll-Paque density gradient centrifugation was used to isolate peripheral blood mononuclear cells. Before DNA was extracted, CD4+ and CD8+ T cells were sorted using either FACS or magnetic beads.

Profiling of TCR beta VDJ combinations and CDR3 sequences used genomic DNA as the template. TCR repertoire sequencing was run on an Illumina HiSeq 2000. The original pipeline was this. Repertoire assessment relied on Simpson's diversity index, CDR3 size and DJ length profiles, and TRBV/TRBJ rearrangement plots. Whichever DNA sequence was most abundant in the deep sequencing data was defined as the immunodominant clone. CDR3 amino acid sequences were screened for sharing across subjects and were compared with published repertoires and the VDJdb database. TCRdb applied fastp at Q25 and MiXCR to the public reads, then kept only in-frame beta chains. Each CDR3 protein appears once, grouped with its most common genes and DNA. The V and J calls were determined by TCRdb, not by the authors. Recorded for this sample are roughly 80,000 distinct CDR3 sequences; approximately 70% of them occurred a single time. More than 80% of the sample comes from the top ten.

The data derive from a study of CD8+CD57+ T cells in acquired aplastic anemia (dated by TCRdb to 2016 to 2018). In the study overall: A mean of about 3.2 ug of DNA, ranging from roughly 0.19 to 27.4 ug, was extracted from sorted CD4+ and CD8+ cells. CD8+CD57+ expansion was defined as frequency above the mean frequency observed in healthy subjects.

Study-wide findings and limitations: Around 31 CD8+ CDR3 sequences were shared between patients and controls but appeared highly expressed in patients and within their immunodominant clones. Patients and healthy controls showed no significant difference in CD8+ Simpson's diversity (P=0.060).

The chain is encoded by TRBV24-1 joined to TRBJ2-1, with TRBD2 as a weak D call on 5 bases. The sample consisted of sorted CD4+, CD8+, or CD8+CD57+ T cells (not recorded which) from PBMCs. The clonotype comes from a human donor with aplastic anemia. CDR3 region: CATGLHNEQFF. The nucleotides are TGTGCCACCGGACTGCACAATGAGCAGTTCTTC.